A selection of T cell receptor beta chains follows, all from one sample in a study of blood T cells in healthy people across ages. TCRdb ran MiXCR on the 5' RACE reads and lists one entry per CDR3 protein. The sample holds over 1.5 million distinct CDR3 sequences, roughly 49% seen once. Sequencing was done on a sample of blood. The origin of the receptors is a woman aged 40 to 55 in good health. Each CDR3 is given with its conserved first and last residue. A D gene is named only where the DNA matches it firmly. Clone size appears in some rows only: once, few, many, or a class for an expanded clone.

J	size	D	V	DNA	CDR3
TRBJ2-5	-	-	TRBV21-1	TGTGCCAGCAGCAAGCGCGGACCGGCGTTATGGACCCAGTACTTC	CASSKRGPALWTQYF
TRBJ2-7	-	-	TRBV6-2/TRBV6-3	TGTGCCAGCAGTTACTCGTTCAGGGATATAACCTACGAGCAGTACTTC	CASSYSFRDITYEQYF
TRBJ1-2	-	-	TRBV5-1	TGCGCCAGCAGCCCAGGGGACTCGCGTTATGGCTACACCTTC	CASSPGDSRYGYTF
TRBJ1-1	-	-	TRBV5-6	TGTGCCAGCAGCTTGGGGTCGGTGAGCTGGGACCCTGAAGCTTTCTTT	CASSLGSVSWDPEAFF
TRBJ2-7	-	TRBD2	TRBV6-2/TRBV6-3	TGTGCCAGCAGTACCACAACTAGCGGATCCTACAATGAGCAGTACTTC	CASSTTTSGSYNEQYF
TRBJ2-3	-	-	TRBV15	TGTGCCACCAGCAGAGAGGGTTATACGCAGTATTTT	CATSREGYTQYF
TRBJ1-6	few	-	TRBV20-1	TGCAGTGCTAGAGATCAAGGTTCACCCCTCCACTTT	CSARDQGSPLHF
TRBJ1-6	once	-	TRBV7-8	TGTGCCAGCAGCTTATCGAGCCGCAGCTCCTATAATTCACCCCTCCACTTT	CASSLSSRSSYNSPLHF
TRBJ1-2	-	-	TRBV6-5	TGTGCCAGCAGTCAGAATGAGGGAGCCAACTATGGCTACACCTTC	CASSQNEGANYGYTF
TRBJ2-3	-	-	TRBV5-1	TGCGCCAGCAGCTGGGAGCCGGTTTCGACAGATACGCAGTATTTT	CASSWEPVSTDTQYF
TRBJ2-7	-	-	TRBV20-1	TGCAGTGCCCATTCGGAGCGGAGCTCCTACGAGCAGTACTTC	CSAHSERSSYEQYF
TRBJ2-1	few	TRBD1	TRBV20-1	TGCAGTGCTGGCCGGGACAGGGGCACCTACAATGAGCAGTTCTTC	CSAGRDRGTYNEQFF
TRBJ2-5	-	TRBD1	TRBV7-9	TGTGCCAGCAGCTTCTGGACAGGGTCAGAGACCCAGTACTTC	CASSFWTGSETQYF
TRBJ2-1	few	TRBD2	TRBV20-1	TGCAGTGCTAGACCTATCAGGGGACTAGCTGGCAATGAGCAGTTCTTC	CSARPIRGLAGNEQFF
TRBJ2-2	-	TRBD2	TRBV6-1	TGTGCCAGCATCAGGCTAGCGGGGCCCGGGGAGCTGTTTTTT	CASIRLAGPGELFF
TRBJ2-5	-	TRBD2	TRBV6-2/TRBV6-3	TGTGCCAGCAGTTTCGGATGGACTAGCGGGGCCGCTTACCAAGAGACCCAGTACTTC	CASSFGWTSGAAYQETQYF
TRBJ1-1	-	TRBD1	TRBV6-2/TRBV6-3	TGTGCCAGCAGTTACAATGGACAGGGGCTAGTGAACACTGAAGCTTTCTTT	CASSYNGQGLVNTEAFF
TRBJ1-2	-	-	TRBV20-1	TGCAGTGCCCCAGCAGGGACTGACTATGGCTACACCTTC	CSAPAGTDYGYTF
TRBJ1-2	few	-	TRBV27	TGTGCCAGCAGTTTATTGGCAGACCTAAACTATGGCTACACCTTT	CASSLLADLNYGYTF
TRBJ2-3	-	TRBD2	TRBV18	TGTGCCAGCTCTTCTACGGGACTAGCGGGGGCAGATACGCAGTATTTT	CASSSTGLAGADTQYF
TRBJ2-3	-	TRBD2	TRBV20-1	TGCAGTGCTACCACTAGCGGGGGGCGAGATACGCAGTATTTT	CSATTSGGRDTQYF
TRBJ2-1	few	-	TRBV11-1	TGTGCCAGCAGCTTTGTCCTAGGGGGCAATGAGCAGTTCTTC	CASSFVLGGNEQFF
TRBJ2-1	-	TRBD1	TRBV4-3	TGCGCCAGCAGCCACGGCGACAGGGGGCAAGAGTTCTTC	CASSHGDRGQEFF
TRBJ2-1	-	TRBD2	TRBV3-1	TGTGCCAGCAGCCTACTGACTAGCGGGGGGGACTACAATGGGCAGTTCTTC	CASSLLTSGGDYNGQFF
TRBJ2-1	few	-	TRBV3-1	TGTGCCAGCAGCCAGGGTCCTGAGCAGTTCTTC	CASSQGPEQFF
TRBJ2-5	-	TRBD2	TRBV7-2	TGTGCCAGCAGCTTAGCGCGGGGGAGGGGGACCCAGTACTTC	CASSLARGRGTQYF
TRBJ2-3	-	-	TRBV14	TGTGCCAGCAGCCAAGATCAGCAAGGGGATACGCAGTATTTT	CASSQDQQGDTQYF
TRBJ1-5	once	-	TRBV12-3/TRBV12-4	TGTGCCAGCAGTTTTTCGGGCGGCGAGAGAGGGGGCAATCAGCCCCAGCATTTT	CASSFSGGERGGNQPQHF
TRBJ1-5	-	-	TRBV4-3	TGCGCCAGCAGCCAAGAAGACAGGATCAGAGGGCACAATCAGCCCCAGCATTTT	CASSQEDRIRGHNQPQHF
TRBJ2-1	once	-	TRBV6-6	TGTGCCAGCAGTTCCCATGTGACAGCTTACAATGAGCAGTTCTTC	CASSSHVTAYNEQFF
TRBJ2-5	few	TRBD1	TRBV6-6	TGTGCCGGATCGGTCGGACAGGGGAGGCTAGAGACCCAGTACTTC	CAGSVGQGRLETQYF
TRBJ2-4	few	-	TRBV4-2	TGTGCCAGCAGCCAAGCCCGTGGGGGGGCCCATCAGTACTTC	CASSQARGGAHQYF
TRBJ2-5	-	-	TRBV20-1	TGCAGTGCTATCTCCGCTGGCAGGACTCGGGAGACCCAGTACTTC	CSAISAGRTRETQYF
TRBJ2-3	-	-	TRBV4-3	TGCGCCAGCAGCCCGAAGCGCTCAGATACGCAGTATTTT	CASSPKRSDTQYF
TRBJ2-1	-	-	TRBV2	TGTGCCAGCAGTGGGATAGAACTCTACAATGAGCAGTTCTTC	CASSGIELYNEQFF
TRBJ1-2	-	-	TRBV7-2	TGTGCCAGCAGCCTAAGACAGACTAGGGGCTATGGCTACACCTTC	CASSLRQTRGYGYTF
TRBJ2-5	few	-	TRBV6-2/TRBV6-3	TGTGCCAGCAGTCCTTGGGGGACCCAGTACTTC	CASSPWGTQYF
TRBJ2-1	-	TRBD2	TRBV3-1	TGTGCCAGCAGCCAAGTGCTTAGCGGGGGCGGCTCCTACAATGAGCAGTTCTTC	CASSQVLSGGGSYNEQFF
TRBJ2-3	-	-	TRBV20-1	TGCAGTGCTAGGGCGGGTCCCCGGGATACGCAGTATTTT	CSARAGPRDTQYF